Presented here are 3 T cell receptor beta chains from one specimen sequenced in a study of blood T cell repertoires in COVID-19. Measured with immunoSEQ multiplex PCR; TCRdb has only the in-frame clones, and not every one. The repertoire consists of fewer than 150,000 clones, with 88% occurring once and the leading ten covering roughly 28%. Material for sequencing was peripheral blood. All receptors derive from a human donor in a cohort sampled during active COVID-19.

The rearrangement uses TRBV24-1 and TRBJ2-7; 11 bases agree with TRBD2. The V gene's germline CDR1 is KGHDR and CDR2 SFDVKD. V lost 1 base and J lost 3; bases outside the gene matches: 10. CDR3 length equals 18 residues. Written as DNA, the CDR3 is TGTGCCACCAGTGATTTACGGCTAGCGGGGGGTTCCCGCTACGAGCAGTACTTC. Amino acid sequence: CATSDLRLAGGSRYEQYF.

This clone has a single count. J is TRBJ2-3 and V is TRBV7-8; maybe TRBD1 (5 bases). This CDR3 is 17 amino acids long. Trimming removed 1 base from V and 0 bases from J, with 14 bases in between. Germline V gene data show CDR1 as SGHVS and CDR2 as FQNEAQ. This chain's CDR3 is CASSLVGAAHSTDTQYF. The CDR3 DNA is TGTGCCAGCAGCTTAGTTGGGGCAGCACATAGCACAGATACGCAGTATTTT. The complete variable domain, with remaining parts taken from reference TRBV7-8 and TRBJ2-3, reads GAGVSQSPRYKVAKRGQDVALRCDPISGHVSLFWYQQALGQGPEFLTYFQNEAQLDKSGLPSDRFFAERPEGSVSTLKIQRTQQEDSAVYLCASSLVGAAHSTDTQYFGPGTRLTVL.

The chain uses TRBV9 and TRBJ1-6; D remains unclear. This CDR3 spans 14 amino acids. CDR1 and CDR2 (germline): SGDLS, YYNGEE. The ends were cut back, 0 bases at V and 7 bases at J, with 8 bases in the middle. This CDR3 is CASSVARRNSPLHF. In DNA, the CDR3 is TGTGCCAGCAGCGTAGCCAGGAGGAATTCACCCCTCCACTTT.